The 16 T cell receptor beta chains below all came from one sample that was sequenced in a study of T cells in localized non-small cell lung cancer. TCRdb's table, derived via immunoSEQ multiplex PCR, lists solely in-frame clones and lacks some. The top ten hold roughly 15% of the sample, which has roughly 1,900 clones, 20% to 25% seen once. The specimen comprised lung tumor tissue, sampled before any cancer treatment. These receptors were collected from a male donor aged 60 or over with stage II lung adenocarcinoma.

A few counts support this clone. The chain recombines TRBV15 with TRBJ1-1; D remains unclear. Looked up from germline, CDR1 is LNHNV and CDR2 is YYDKDF (reference sequence). V lost 0 bases and J lost 0, with 5 bases in between. This CDR3 is built from 14 residues. CDR3 sequence (DNA): TGTGCCACCAGCAGAGATTTGGTGAACACTGAAGCTTTCTTT. This sequence encodes CATSRDLVNTEAFF.

This clone occurred once. The chain has TRBV5-1 and TRBJ2-7; TRBD1 aligns across 8 bases. J gave up 2 bases and V 3 bases, and 4 bases lay outside the gene matches. The CDR3 spans 14 residues. CDR1 SGHRS and CDR2 YFSETQ come from the germline V gene. In DNA, the CDR3 is TGCGCCAGCAGCTGGGGGACAGGCGCCTACGAGCAGTACTTC. This sequence encodes CASSWGTGAYEQYF.

This clone was detected a few times. The chain links TRBV11-3 to TRBJ1-3; 10 bases line up with TRBD1. The CDR3 consists of 16 residues. From germline, CDR1 is SGHNT and CDR2 YENEEA. The trim removed 1 base at V and 3 bases at J, leaving 3 bases unmatched. In DNA, the CDR3 is TGTGCCAGCAGCTTAGGACAGGGGGCGAGTGGAAACACCATATATTTT. This encodes CASSLGQGASGNTIYF.

This clone has more than one count but fewer than ten. This chain uses TRBV11-3 with TRBJ2-7, with D unresolved. V was clipped by 5 bases and J by 5 bases, with 16 bases between them. CDR3 length: 14 amino acids. Per germline, CDR1 SGHNT and CDR2 YENEEA. CDR3 loop: CASSQPRSPHEQYF. The CDR3 nucleotides are TGTGCCAGCAGCCAACCCAGGTCCCCCCACGAGCAGTACTTC.

The chain links TRBV18 to TRBJ1-4; possible D gene TRBD1, 6 bases. This CDR3 comprises 15 residues. The V and J ends lost 3 bases and 4 bases respectively, with 12 bases between them. Germline V gives CDR1 KGHSH, CDR2 LQKENI. CDR3 bases: TGTGCCAGCTCACCCAGGGGACTGATTAATGAAAAACTGTTTTTT. Its protein is CASSPRGLINEKLFF. The full variable domain, completed using reference TRBV18 and TRBJ1-4, is NAGVMQNPRHLVRRRGQEARLRCSPMKGHSHVYWYRQLPEEGLKFMVYLQKENIIDESGMPKERFSAEFPKEGPSILRIQQVVRGDSAAYFCASSPRGLINEKLFFGSGTQLSVL.

By its share, this clone is medium-sized. The V and J genes are TRBV11-3 and TRBJ2-5; possible D gene TRBD1, 6 bases. Germline assignment: CDR1 SGHNT and CDR2 YENEEA. V gave up 6 bases and J gave up 2 bases, with 19 bases separating them. CDR3 length equals 16 residues. CDR3: CASSLRAGAGQETQYF. Here the CDR3 DNA reads TGTGCCAGCAGTCTACGGGCAGGGGCCGGTCAAGAGACCCAGTACTTC.

The J gene is TRBJ2-6, the V gene TRBV19; 8 bases fit TRBD1. CDR1 is LNHDA, CDR2 SQIVND, per germline (reference sequence). J was trimmed by 4 bases and V by 4 bases; bases with no gene match: 12. The CDR3 spans 18 residues. The CDR3 sequence is CASSNSGTGVTGANVLTF. Here the CDR3 DNA reads TGTGCCAGTAGTAACTCGGGGACAGGAGTGACGGGGGCCAACGTCCTGACTTTC. The whole variable domain, filled in from reference TRBV19 and TRBJ2-6, reads DGGITQSPKYLFRKEGQNVTLSCEQNLNHDAMYWYRQDPGQGLRLIYYSQIVNDFQKGDIAEGYSVSREKKESFPLTVTSAQKNPTAFYLCASSNSGTGVTGANVLTFGAGSRLTVL.

The chain recombines TRBV11-3 with TRBJ2-1, with a tentative D call TRBD1 (6 bases). CDR1 is SGHNT and CDR2 is YENEEA in the germline V gene. The CDR3 is 15 amino acids. Trimming shortened V by 1 base and J by 7 bases, and 14 bases separated the two germline ends. The CDR3 is CASSLVSGVGNEQFF. As DNA, the CDR3 is TGTGCCAGCAGCTTAGTATCAGGGGTTGGAAATGAGCAGTTCTTC.

In this sample, this clone turned up a few times. The chain links TRBV11-3 to TRBJ2-5; D is possibly TRBD1 (5 bases). Germline V gene data show CDR1 as SGHNT and CDR2 as YENEEA. This CDR3 has 15 amino acids. The V end lost 4 bases, the J end lost 4 bases, and 16 bases lay between the germline ends. The CDR3 DNA follows: TGTGCCAGCAGCTCCCTCCCTTGGGGCCGAGAGACCCAGTACTTC. It yields the protein CASSSLPWGRETQYF.

The CDR3: CASSLDSAKNIQYF. The CDR3 region has the DNA TGTGCCAGCAGTTTGGACAGTGCCAAAAACATTCAGTACTTC. V usage is TRBV6-4 and J usage is TRBJ2-4; TRBD1 might be the D (6 bases). This CDR3 region has 14 residues. Trimming stripped 5 bases from V and 1 base from J, with 9 bases between. Germline V lookup: CDR1 MRHNA, CDR2 SNTAGT.

This rearrangement joins TRBV9 to TRBJ2-2, with 8 bases fitting TRBD1. V was clipped by 4 bases and J by 4 bases; unmatched bases: 6. The CDR3 totals 15 residues. Germline CDR1 SGDLS, CDR2 YYNGEE. The DNA for the CDR3 is TGTGCCAGCAGCCCATCTACAGGGGGCACCGGGGAGCTGTTTTTT. This gives the protein CASSPSTGGTGELFF.

This chain links TRBV7-7 with TRBJ2-3; 7 nucleotides line up with TRBD1. This CDR3 is built from 15 residues. V shed 1 base, J shed 4 bases, and the junction held 5 bases outside the gene matches. The germline CDR1 and CDR2 sequences are SSHAT and FNYEAQ (reference sequence). This chain's CDR3 is CASSLVGQSPDTQYF. The CDR3 DNA reads TGTGCCAGCAGCTTAGTGGGACAGAGTCCAGATACGCAGTATTTT.

This clone turned up a few times. The chain is built from TRBV30 and TRBJ1-1; 8 bases align to TRBD1. The CDR3 runs 16 residues. Germline V gene lookup returns CDR1 GTSNPN and CDR2 SVGIG (reference sequence). V shed 5 bases and J 0 bases; nucleotides not matched to a gene: 11. The CDR3 sequence is CAWSGGATGVNTEAFF. CDR3 DNA sequence: TGTGCCTGGTCGGGGGGAGCGACAGGGGTGAACACTGAAGCTTTCTTT.

This clone was observed a few times. The chain recombines TRBV27 with TRBJ1-1; 10 bases are a match to TRBD1. Germline loops: CDR1 MNHEY, CDR2 SMNVEV (reference sequence). V was clipped by 2 bases and J by 6 bases; unmatched bases: 6. The CDR3 is 15 amino acids. CDR3 sequence (DNA): TGTGCCAGCAGTTTAGCGACAGGGGGCTACTCTGAAGCTTTCTTT. It codes for CASSLATGGYSEAFF.

This clone counts as medium-sized. The chain has TRBV10-3 and TRBJ2-3; D uncertain. The CDR3 is 12 amino acids. CDR1 and CDR2 (germline): ENHRY, SYGVKD. V was cut by 0 bases and J by 5 bases, with 3 bases left in between. The chain's CDR3 is CAISESIDTQYF. The CDR3 DNA follows: TGTGCCATCAGTGAGTCGATAGATACGCAGTATTTT.

V usage is TRBV9 and J usage is TRBJ2-1, with a weak D call TRBD2 (5 bases). The V end was cut by 0 bases, the J end by 2 bases, with 9 bases between. CDR3 size: 15 residues. Germline CDR1 reads SGDLS; CDR2 reads YYNGEE. The CDR3 loop is CASSVGGNTYNEQFF. The CDR3 bases are TGTGCCAGCAGCGTAGGAGGGAATACCTACAATGAGCAGTTCTTC. The full variable domain, its missing parts supplied by reference TRBV9 and TRBJ2-1, is DSGVTQTPKHLITATGQRVTLRCSPRSGDLSVYWYQQSLDQGLQFLIQYYNGEERAKGNILERFSAQQFPDLHSELNLSSLELGDSALYFCASSVGGNTYNEQFFGPGTRLTVL.